The text below deals with one T cell receptor beta chain. Only in-frame clones appear in the TCRdb table, and some are missing; sequencing was by immunoSEQ multiplex PCR. Of approximately 230,000 clones in the sample, 85% to 90% were seen once. These data are taken from a study of blood T cell repertoires in COVID-19. Study information: The origin of the acute and convalescent COVID-19 samples was the United States, Italy and Spain.

V was clipped by 5 bases and J by 8 bases; unmatched bases: 2. CDR3 length: 11 residues. This sequence joins TRBV12-3 or TRBV12-4 and TRBJ1-1, with 7 bases aligning to TRBD1. The sample comprised PBMCs or T cells enriched from blood (not recorded which). This TCR was sampled from a man aged 35 to 55 who had recovered from COVID-19. This chain's CDR3 is CASSQDREAFF. The CDR3 bases are TGTGCCAGCAGTCAGGACAGGGAAGCTTTCTTT.